This note documents a single TCR beta chain sequence. The entry originates in a study of TIL therapy for anti-PD-1-resistant metastatic lung cancer. Background on the study: Tumors were harvested before any PD-1/PD-L1 blockade. Most patients had lung adenocarcinoma; a handful of tumors were EGFR-mutant, two ALK-rearranged; half smoked currently or formerly.

Looked up from germline, CDR1 is SGDLS and CDR2 is YYNGEE. V shed 4 bases and J 3 bases; nucleotides not matched to a gene: 10. The CDR3 loop spans 17 amino acids. This was the immunoSEQ v3 assay. Sequencing depth was approximately 2 million read pairs for survey level, roughly 4.5-6 million for deep. TCRdb's copy holds only in-frame clones and misses some; the assay was immunoSEQ multiplex PCR. The top ten clones hold 2.9% of a sample with approximately 57,000 clones, 75% to 90% of them seen once. Stated time point: pre-treatment sample, taken before nivolumab and TIL therapy. The receptor was derived from a person aged 25 to 80 with non-small cell lung cancer. The sample in question was blood, obtained at baseline. The chain recombines TRBV9 with TRBJ1-6, with TRBD1 matching over 7 bases. The CDR3 spells CASSPYGDRVYNSPLHF. In nucleotides, the CDR3 is TGTGCCAGCAGCCCGTACGGGGACAGAGTCTATAATTCACCCCTCCACTTT.